A selection of T cell receptor beta chains follows, all from one sample in a study of shared T cell receptors in the human thymus. Profiling relied on immunoSEQ multiplex PCR, and the TCRdb table lists in-frame clones only, not all of them. The sample yields hundreds of thousands of clones, 70% to 90% seen once. These same data were also listed under a study on human thymus T cells.

Sequencing was carried out using thymocytes. The source is a girl under two years old with a congenital heart defect. Both conserved end residues are part of each CDR3. Each record gives: V gene, D gene, CDR3 length, clone size, J gene, CDR3 DNA, CDR3 protein. The D gene is left open where the match is weak. Clone size, where shown, is once, few, many, or a class for clones that have expanded.

TRBV9,-,13,-,TRBJ2-7,TGTGCCAGCAGCGGGCCCGTATCCTACGAGCAGTACTTC,CASSGPVSYEQYF
TRBV7-9,TRBD1,17,-,TRBJ1-5,TGTGCCAGCAGCCCAGGAACCCCGGGACAGCTCAATCAGCCCCAGCATTTT,CASSPGTPGQLNQPQHF
TRBV10-3,-,15,-,TRBJ2-7,TGTGCCATCAGATTCAACAGGACCCGCTCCTACGAGCAGTACTTC,CAIRFNRTRSYEQYF
TRBV27,-,15,-,TRBJ1-2,TGTGCCAGCAGTTTATCCCCATTGTTTGTCTATGGCTACACCTTC,CASSLSPLFVYGYTF
TRBV6-6,TRBD1,15,-,TRBJ1-5,TGTGCCAGCAGTTACTATCGACAGGGGGCTATGCCCCAGCATTTT,CASSYYRQGAMPQHF
TRBV7-9,TRBD2,19,once,TRBJ2-3,TGTGCCAGCAGCTTTGGGCCCCGGACTAGCGGGACTAGCACAGATACGCAGTATTTT,CASSFGPRTSGTSTDTQYF
TRBV7-2,-,16,-,TRBJ1-6,TGTGCCAGCAGCCCTGTCAAGGGGGTGTTGAATTCACCCCTCCACTTT,CASSPVKGVLNSPLHF
TRBV14,-,13,-,TRBJ1-4,TGTGCCAGCAGACGGGCAACTAATGAAAAACTGTTTTTT,CASRRATNEKLFF
TRBV4-3,-,15,-,TRBJ1-5,TGCGCCAGCAGCCAAGATAGTGCGGGCGATCAGCCCCAGCATTTT,CASSQDSAGDQPQHF
TRBV5-1,-,15,-,TRBJ1-1,TGCGCCAGCAGCTTCTGCGAAGGGGGAAGAACTGAAGCTTTCTTT,CASSFCEGGRTEAFF
TRBV4-3,-,14,-,TRBJ1-2,TGCGCCAGCAGCCAAGGACAGACCGGGCGTGGCTACACCTTC,CASSQGQTGRGYTF
TRBV30,-,14,-,TRBJ2-2,TGTGCCTGGAGTCCTCCTGACAGTAACGGGGAGCTGTTTTTT,CAWSPPDSNGELFF
TRBV19,-,15,-,TRBJ1-5,TGTGCCAGTAGTATAGTATTCGGAGGGGATCAGCCCCAGCATTTT,CASSIVFGGDQPQHF
TRBV7-9,-,14,-,TRBJ2-7,TGTGCCAGCAGCTCGGGGCGGGGGCGGTATGAACAGTACTTC,CASSSGRGRYEQYF
TRBV18,TRBD1,16,-,TRBJ1-2,TGTGCCAGCTCACCACTTCCGGGACAGACCCTCGGTGGCTACACCTTC,CASSPLPGQTLGGYTF
TRBV5-1,-,19,-,TRBJ2-4,TGCGCCAGCAGTCCAGGCCCGGACCAGGCGGGCCTAGCCAAAAACATTCAGTACTTC,CASSPGPDQAGLAKNIQYF
TRBV14,-,15,few,TRBJ2-1,TGTGCCAGCAGCCCGATGGGGGCGCCCTACAATGAGCAGTTCTTC,CASSPMGAPYNEQFF
TRBV2,TRBD1,17,-,TRBJ2-6,TGTGCCAGCAGTGCGGGACAGTGGAACTCTGGGGCCAACGTCCTGACTTTC,CASSAGQWNSGANVLTF
TRBV28,TRBD1,13,-,TRBJ1-2,TGTGCCAGCACGGACAGGGAGGATATGGGCTACACCTTC,CASTDREDMGYTF
TRBV5-5,TRBD1,15,once,TRBJ1-2,TGTGCCAGCAGCCACCGGGACAGCCTCTTCTATGGCTACACCTTC,CASSHRDSLFYGYTF
TRBV28,TRBD1,15,-,TRBJ2-7,TGTGCCAGCAACCGGACAGGGGCGAGCTCCTACGAGCAGTACTTC,CASNRTGASSYEQYF
TRBV13,-,19,-,TRBJ1-3,TGTGCCAGCAGTTTTACCCAAAGCCAACGACAGAGAACTGGAAACACCATATATTTT,CASSFTQSQRQRTGNTIYF
TRBV7-9,TRBD1,18,-,TRBJ1-1,TGTGCCAGCAGCTTAGCGCCAGACAGGGAAGTTCGGAACACTGAAGCTTTCTTT,CASSLAPDREVRNTEAFF
TRBV27,TRBD1,17,-,TRBJ2-3,TGTGCCAGCGCCCCCGCTCGTCAGGACAGGGGTACAGATACGCAGTATTTT,CASAPARQDRGTDTQYF
TRBV4-1,-,13,-,TRBJ1-4,TGCGCCACCGCGAAGGGGGAGGGGGAAAAACTGTTTTTT,CATAKGEGEKLFF
TRBV30,TRBD1,13,-,TRBJ1-4,TGTGCCCCCGCGGGACAGGGATATGAAAAACTGTTTTTT,CAPAGQGYEKLFF
TRBV6-1,TRBD1,19,-,TRBJ1-2,TGTGCCAGCAGTGAATTAGCCGACGTTTGGCAGGGGGCTCACTATGGCTACACCTTC,CASSELADVWQGAHYGYTF
TRBV2,-,20,-,TRBJ2-3,TGTGCCAGCAGTGTCATGGGGTTCTGTTCTAGCCCTCCGTACACAGATACGCAGTATTTT,CASSVMGFCSSPPYTDTQYF
TRBV9,TRBD2,18,-,TRBJ2-1,TGTGCCAGCAGCGTAGTCCCTCTAGCGGGGGGGTCTTACAATGAGCAGTTCTTC,CASSVVPLAGGSYNEQFF
TRBV28,TRBD1,18,-,TRBJ1-3,TGTGCCAGCAGTCTCTCCCCCGCGACAGGGTGTCCTGGAAACACCATATATTTT,CASSLSPATGCPGNTIYF
TRBV5-1,-,15,-,TRBJ1-2,TGCGCCAGCAGCTTATCGGTTACGTCAGGGGATGGCTACACCTTC,CASSLSVTSGDGYTF
TRBV6-1,TRBD2,16,-,TRBJ2-5,TGTGCCAGCAGTGAGTGTAGCGGGGGGGCCTGGGAGACCCAGTACTTC,CASSECSGGAWETQYF